The 5 T cell receptor beta chains presented below share a single source sample, sequenced in a study of blood T cell repertoires in COVID-19. The data were produced by immunoSEQ multiplex PCR, yet TCRdb's version contains in-frame clones alone and is incomplete. The profile covers about 260,000 clones, with over 80% appearing a single time and 3.7% taken by the ten largest. The sequencing input was peripheral blood. The receptors shown here come from a woman between 40 and 55 years old with acute or convalescent COVID-19.

The chain is built from TRBV21-1 and TRBJ1-5; the table's D call TRBD1 went unverified against the DNA. TRBV21-1 is a documented pseudogene. This CDR3 comprises 15 residues. The CDR3 DNA is TGTGCCAGCGACTCCGGGACAGGCTCTAATCAGCCCCAGCATTTT. Its protein product is CASDSGTGSNQPQHF.

The chain is built from TRBV6-6 and TRBJ1-1; D remains unclear. Germline V gene data show CDR1 as MNHNY and CDR2 as SVGAGI (reference sequence). The CDR3 has 14 amino acids. V was cut by 2 bases and J by 1 base, with 8 bases left in between. CDR3 protein: CASSYRAGNTEAFF. The CDR3 region has the DNA TGTGCCAGCAGTTACCGGGCGGGGAACACTGAAGCTTTCTTT.

J is TRBJ1-6 and V is TRBV30, with TRBD1 identical over 7 bases. V was pared by 3 bases and J by 6 bases, with 5 bases of the junction left unmatched. This CDR3 spans 14 amino acids. CDR1 GTSNPN and CDR2 SVGIG come from the germline V gene (reference sequence). DNA of the CDR3: TGTGCCTGGAGCCCCAACAGGGGTAATTCACCCCTCCACTTT. It encodes CAWSPNRGNSPLHF.

V gene TRBV19 combines with J gene TRBJ2-1; the match to TRBD2 covers 9 bases. Per the germline V gene, CDR1 is LNHDA and CDR2 is SQIVND (reference sequence). The CDR3 consists of 16 residues. After removal of 4 bases from V and 0 bases from J, the junction contained 4 bases not matched to a gene. CDR3 region: CASSSSGGSSYNEQFF. The CDR3 nucleotides read TGTGCCAGTAGTAGTAGCGGGGGTAGCTCCTACAATGAGCAGTTCTTC.

The chain uses TRBV4-1 and TRBJ1-1; 8 nucleotides line up with TRBD1. The CDR3 length is 14 residues. After removal of 4 bases from V and 5 bases from J, the junction contained 6 bases not matched to a gene. Germline V lookup: CDR1 MGHRA, CDR2 YSYEKL. CDR3 residues: CASSLWTGSTEAFF. CDR3 DNA sequence: TGCGCCAGCAGCCTCTGGACAGGGAGTACTGAAGCTTTCTTT.